The 28 T cell receptor beta chains below all came from one sample that was sequenced in a study of blood T cell repertoires in COVID-19. TCRdb keeps only in-frame clones here, not all; method: immunoSEQ multiplex PCR. The profile shows approximately 200,000 clones, around 95% of them singletons. What was sequenced was peripheral blood. The receptors originated from a man in his thirties or forties with COVID-19, enrolled during active disease.

The table lists this clone with a count of one. The chain has TRBV6-5 and TRBJ1-2, with 7 bases matching TRBD1. The V gene's germline CDR1 is MNHEY and CDR2 SVGAGI. The CDR3 is made up of 14 amino acids. V lost 7 bases, J lost 4 bases, and 9 bases stayed unmatched. CDR3 DNA sequence: TGTGCCAGCATCAGAGGGGGCTCCCCCTATGGCTACACCTTC. Its translation: CASIRGGSPYGYTF.

The chain recombines TRBV29-1 with TRBJ2-3; TRBD1 matches 10 bases. The CDR3 runs to 15 residues. With 7 bases clipped from V and 6 bases from J, the junction kept 13 bases outside the gene matches. CDR1 and CDR2 from the germline V gene are SQVTM and ANQGSEA. The CDR3 DNA reads TGCAGCGCCCGGGCCCCGGGACAGGGGTGGGATACGCAGTATTTT. Its translation: CSARAPGQGWDTQYF.

This clone was observed a few times. This rearrangement joins TRBV5-1 to TRBJ1-2; D call uncertain. Germline-derived CDR1 and CDR2 are SGHRS and YFSETQ. Trimming took 4 bases from V and 3 from J, leaving 7 bases between them. The CDR3 is 12 amino acids. CDR3 protein: CASSLPDYGYTF. As DNA, the CDR3 is TGCGCCAGCAGCCTCCCCGACTATGGCTACACCTTC. Complete variable domain (other parts from reference TRBV5-1 and TRBJ1-2): KAGVTQTPRYLIKTRGQQVTLSCSPISGHRSVSWYQQTPGQGLQFLFEYFSETQRNKGNFPGRFSGRQFSNSRSEMNVSTLELGDSALYLCASSLPDYGYTFGSGTRLTVV.

This rearrangement joins TRBV19 to TRBJ2-7, with 7 bases matching TRBD1. V was pared by 6 bases and J by 12 bases, with 8 bases of the junction left unmatched. CDR3 length: 11 residues. The germline V gene encodes CDR1 LNHDA and CDR2 SQIVND (reference sequence). CDR3 residues: CASRQGPWVYF. Written as DNA, the CDR3 is TGTGCCAGTAGACAGGGGCCGTGGGTGTACTTC.

The sample holds a few counts of this clone. This sequence joins TRBV19 and TRBJ1-2, with a weak D call TRBD1 (5 bases). Trimming stripped 1 base from V and 10 bases from J, with 13 bases between. Germline V gives CDR1 LNHDA, CDR2 SQIVND (reference sequence). The CDR3 extends over 13 amino acids. The CDR3 spells CASSIVGQGLYTF. The CDR3 DNA reads TGTGCCAGTAGTATAGTCGGGCAGGGACTCTACACCTTC.

About this clone itself: An end of the junction does not agree with germline; a read error may underlie this. The J gene is TRBJ1-2, the V gene TRBV5-1; a weak D match, TRBD1 (6 bases). Germline lookup yields CDR1 SGHRS and CDR2 YFSETQ. CDR3 length: 14 residues. In DNA form, the CDR3 reads TGCGCCAGCAGCACAGGGTTATCTAACTATGGCTGCACCTTC. Translation: CASSTGLSNYGCTF.

The rearrangement joins TRBV12-3 or TRBV12-4 to TRBJ2-5; D might be TRBD2 (6 bases). Trimming pared 7 bases from V and 0 bases from J, leaving 9 bases between. The CDR3 spans 13 residues. CDR3 sequence reads: CASNRDYQETQYF. CDR3 bases: TGTGCCAGCAACCGGGACTACCAAGAGACCCAGTACTTC.

The chain carries TRBV7-9 and TRBJ1-2; TRBD1 might be the D (5 bases). V was trimmed by 5 bases and J by 6 bases, leaving 10 bases between them. This CDR3 has 12 amino acids. Germline V gene lookup returns CDR1 SEHNR and CDR2 FQNEAQ (reference sequence). The chain's CDR3 is CASSPPGNGYTF. The DNA for the CDR3 is TGTGCCAGCAGCCCCCCAGGGAATGGCTACACCTTC. Drawing the rest from reference TRBV7-9 and TRBJ1-2, the complete variable domain is DTGVSQNPRHKITKRGQNVTFRCDPISEHNRLYWYRQTLGQGPEFLTYFQNEAQLEKSRLLSDRFSAERPKGSFSTLEIQRTEQGDSAMYLCASSPPGNGYTFGSGTRLTVV.

This chain uses TRBV5-5 with TRBJ2-1; 9 bases fit TRBD2. V gave up 4 bases and J gave up 4 bases; unmatched junction bases: 9. CDR3 size: 16 residues. Germline CDR1 reads SGHKS; CDR2 reads YYEKEE (reference sequence). CDR3 protein: CASSVVAGAGYNEQFF. DNA for the CDR3: TGTGCCAGCAGCGTCGTAGCGGGGGCAGGGTACAATGAGCAGTTCTTC.

The rearrangement joins TRBV12-3 or TRBV12-4 to TRBJ1-2; 8 positions agree with TRBD1. CDR3 length equals 13 residues. V gave up 5 bases and J gave up 3 bases; unmatched junction bases: 2. CDR3 amino acids: CASSKQGDYGYTF. The CDR3, as DNA: TGTGCCAGCAGTAAACAGGGGGACTATGGCTACACCTTC.

The table lists this clone with a count of one. This chain connects TRBV3-1 (or the pseudogene TRBV3-2) to TRBJ1-2, with D possibly matching TRBD1 (5 bases). The germline V gene encodes CDR1 LGHDT and CDR2 YNNKEL (reference sequence). V lost 4 bases to trimming and J lost 2 bases, with 8 bases between them. CDR3 length: 13 amino acids. The CDR3 sequence: CASSLPGNYGYTF. CDR3 DNA: TGTGCCAGCAGCCTGCCAGGGAACTATGGCTACACCTTC.

The chain combines TRBV6-5 with TRBJ1-2, with D hard to call. Trimming stripped 6 bases from V and 2 bases from J, with 16 bases between. The CDR3 covers 15 residues. Per germline, CDR1 MNHEY and CDR2 SVGAGI. The CDR3 DNA sequence: TGTGCCAGCAGACTAAACACCAGTCCGAACTATGGCTACACCTTC. It specifies CASRLNTSPNYGYTF.

To note about this clone: The same CDR3 is also encoded by other DNA sequences in this sample. The gene calls are TRBV10-1 and TRBJ2-7; maybe TRBD2 (6 bases). CDR3 size: 13 residues. Germline V gene sequence: CDR1 WNHNN, CDR2 SYGVQD (reference sequence). V was clipped by 1 base and J by 6 bases, with 10 bases between them. CDR3 sequence reads: CASSEFTGGEQYF. CDR3 coding DNA: TGCGCCAGCAGTGAGTTTACCGGGGGCGAGCAGTACTTC.

The V gene is TRBV6-6, the J gene TRBJ1-6, with 10 bases matching TRBD1. The CDR3 has 15 residues. The V segment lost 6 bases and the J segment 10 bases; nucleotides outside the gene matches: 9. The germline V gene encodes CDR1 MNHNY and CDR2 SVGAGI (reference sequence). CDR3 bases: TGTGCCAGCAGCCCTGACAGGGGGCAGGTATCACCCCTCCACTTT. Its translation is CASSPDRGQVSPLHF.

The chain employs TRBV2 and TRBJ1-6, with TRBD1 matching 9 bases. This CDR3 spans 15 amino acids. The germline CDR1 and CDR2 sequences are SNHLY and FYNNEI. Germline trimming cut 6 bases from V and 10 bases from J; bases unmatched to any gene: 10. The CDR3 loop is CASRSSDRGWSPLHF. The CDR3 DNA sequence: TGTGCCAGCAGGAGCTCGGACAGGGGCTGGTCACCCCTCCACTTT.

This clone is a singleton in its sample. The V call is TRBV5-6, the J call TRBJ1-1; D remains unclear. CDR1 is SGHDT, CDR2 YYEEEE, per germline. The CDR3 loop spans 16 amino acids. Trimming removed 4 bases at V and 1 base at J, with 17 bases between. The CDR3 coding sequence is TGTGCCAGCAGCCCAGGATTAATTGTCAGGAACACTGAAGCTTTCTTT. Encoded protein: CASSPGLIVRNTEAFF.

The genes are TRBV5-1 and TRBJ1-1, with 7 nucleotides matching TRBD1. CDR3 length: 17 residues. From germline, CDR1 is SGHRS and CDR2 YFSETQ. Germline trimming cut 3 bases from V and 1 base from J; bases unmatched to any gene: 12. CDR3 sequence: CASSYPSTGAGNTEAFF. As DNA, the CDR3 is TGCGCCAGCAGCTACCCAAGTACAGGGGCCGGGAACACTGAAGCTTTCTTT.

This chain's CDR3 is CASSEAWQGNTEAFF. The CDR3 nucleotides read TGTGCCAGCAGTGAAGCATGGCAGGGGAACACTGAAGCTTTCTTT. This chain uses TRBV2 with TRBJ1-1, with TRBD1 as a possible D gene (5 bases). The CDR3 covers 15 residues. V was pared by 0 bases and J by 1 base, with 9 bases between. Germline CDR1 is SNHLY and CDR2 is FYNNEI.

The V and J genes are TRBV4-1 and TRBJ2-5; 10 nucleotides agree with TRBD1. CDR1 and CDR2 from the germline V gene are MGHRA and YSYEKL. The CDR3 covers 19 residues. After removal of 1 base from V and 2 bases from J, the junction contained 13 bases not matched to a gene. The CDR3 sequence: CASSQVLIIDRGRQETQYF. CDR3 coding DNA: TGCGCCAGCAGCCAAGTCCTTATAATAGACAGGGGGCGGCAAGAGACCCAGTACTTC.

The chain couples TRBV9 to TRBJ2-7; weak D call: TRBD1 (6 bases). The V end lost 3 bases, the J end lost 2 bases, and 12 bases lay between the germline ends. Germline V gives CDR1 SGDLS, CDR2 YYNGEE. The CDR3 contains 14 residues. CDR3 in DNA: TGTGCCAGCAGCGCAGGACAGCCACCCTACGAGCAGTACTTC. Translation: CASSAGQPPYEQYF.

A few counts support this clone. V usage is TRBV27 and J usage is TRBJ1-6; D call uncertain. This CDR3 has 13 amino acids. Trimming took off 5 bases at V and 8 bases at J, with 10 bases between the two ends. Germline V CDR1 and CDR2: MNHEY, SMNVEV (reference sequence). Here the CDR3 reads CASSNLSDSPLHF. As DNA, the CDR3 is TGTGCCAGCAGTAACCTATCGGATTCACCCCTCCACTTT.

The gene calls are TRBV6-2 or TRBV6-3 and TRBJ2-1, with 13 bases aligning to TRBD2. V lost 5 bases and J lost 9; bases outside the gene matches: 4. CDR3 length: 14 residues. Germline lookup yields CDR1 MNHEY and CDR2 SVGEGT. The CDR3: CASSRLAGGVEQFF. The CDR3 nucleotides are TGTGCCAGCAGTAGACTAGCGGGGGGCGTTGAGCAGTTCTTC.

This rearrangement joins TRBV6-5 to TRBJ1-1; 9 bases line up with TRBD1. J gave up 2 bases and V 6 bases, and 4 bases lay outside the gene matches. Germline V gene sequence: CDR1 MNHEY, CDR2 SVGAGI. This CDR3 spans 14 amino acids. The CDR3 reads CASSATGGNTEAFF. The CDR3 DNA sequence: TGTGCCAGCAGCGCCACAGGGGGCAACACTGAAGCTTTCTTT.

The V call is TRBV7-9, the J call TRBJ1-1; 8 nucleotides agree with TRBD1. The trim removed 5 bases at V and 7 bases at J, leaving 9 bases unmatched. The CDR3 loop spans 14 amino acids. CDR1 is SEHNR and CDR2 is FQNEAQ in the germline V gene (reference sequence). The CDR3 sequence: CASSRGQGTGEAFF. CDR3 in DNA: TGTGCCAGCAGCCGAGGACAGGGTACCGGTGAAGCTTTCTTT.

The chain is built from TRBV7-2 and TRBJ1-2; D may be TRBD1 (5 bases). The CDR3 has 16 residues. The germline gives CDR1 SGHTA, CDR2 FQGNSA. V lost 1 base, J lost 1 base, and 13 bases lay in between. The CDR3 nucleotides read TGTGCCAGCAGCTTAGTTGGAGGGGAGGGTAACTATGGCTACACCTTC. Its protein product is CASSLVGGEGNYGYTF.

V and J are TRBV18 and TRBJ1-2, with TRBD1 identical over 9 bases. V dropped 6 bases and J dropped 4; count of bases not matched to a gene: 6. The CDR3 has 14 residues. In germline, CDR1 is KGHSH, CDR2 LQKENI. The DNA of the CDR3 is TGTGCCAGCTCGCTACAGACAGGGGGCTATGGCTACACCTTC. Translating gives CASSLQTGGYGYTF.

The chain has TRBV2 and TRBJ2-3; TRBD1 aligns across 9 bases. The V segment lost 7 bases and the J segment 0 bases; nucleotides outside the gene matches: 5. This CDR3 spans 15 amino acids. Germline CDR1 SNHLY, CDR2 FYNNEI. The CDR3 loop reads CASKQGARSTDTQYF. The DNA for the CDR3 is TGTGCCAGCAAACAGGGGGCTAGGAGCACAGATACGCAGTATTTT.

The CDR3 sequence: CASSSGGGSGELFF. CDR3 bases: TGTGCCAGTAGTAGCGGGGGAGGGTCCGGGGAGCTGTTTTTT. The chain recombines TRBV19 with TRBJ2-2; the match to TRBD2 covers 7 bases. The V gene end was trimmed by 4 bases and the J gene end by 6 bases; junction bases not matched to a gene: 5. Germline loops: CDR1 LNHDA, CDR2 SQIVND (reference sequence). This CDR3 is built from 14 residues.